One sample yielded the 16 T cell receptor beta chains listed below, sequenced in a study of blood T cells in healthy people across ages. It was with a sample-barcoded 5' primer and a J-beta primer mix that a second PCR of roughly 7 to 12 cycles was run. TCRdb re-called the 5' RACE reads through MiXCR, storing one row per CDR3 protein. The table lists about 1,500,000 distinct CDR3 sequences, 25% to 30% of them singletons. The sequenced sample consisted of blood. The receptors stem from a woman aged 30 to 39 in good health.

The J gene is TRBJ2-6, the V gene TRBV12-3 or TRBV12-4; tentatively, D is TRBD2 (5 bases). The CDR3 spans 15 residues. Trimming removed 10 bases at V and 2 bases at J, with 15 bases between. CDR3 DNA sequence: TGTGCCACCGATATTCCCGGGACTGGGGCCAACGTCCTGACTTTC. Protein sequence: CATDIPGTGANVLTF.

This chain links TRBV24-1 with TRBJ2-7, with D perhaps matching TRBD1 (6 bases). CDR1 and CDR2 from the germline V gene are KGHDR and SFDVKD. Trimming pared 2 bases from V and 1 base from J, leaving 8 bases between. CDR3 size: 14 residues. In DNA form, the CDR3 reads TGTGCCACCAGTGATTCCGGACAGTCCTACGAGCAGTACTTC. It codes for CATSDSGQSYEQYF.

In this sample, this clonotype turned up a few times. This rearrangement joins TRBV28 to TRBJ2-7; possibly TRBD2 for D (6 bases). The germline V gene has CDR1 MDHEN and CDR2 SYDVKM. V lost 7 bases to trimming and J lost 1 base, with 23 bases between them. This CDR3 region has 17 residues. CDR3 DNA: TGTGCCAGCACCAGAGGGAGCGGGTTCTTGCGATCCTACGAGCAGTACTTC. The encoded protein is CASTRGSGFLRSYEQYF.

The rearrangement uses TRBV6-1 and TRBJ2-2; D is possibly TRBD1 or TRBD2 (5 bases each). In germline, CDR1 is MNHNS, CDR2 SASEGT. This CDR3 is built from 17 residues. The V and J ends lost 7 bases and 8 bases respectively, with 26 bases between them. CDR3 sequence reads: CASTKVGVAGAVGELFF. As DNA, the CDR3 is TGTGCCAGCACAAAGGTCGGCGTTGCCGGGGCGGTGGGGGAGCTGTTTTTT.

A note on this clonotype: Since a much larger clone is just one base distant, this may be a read error. This chain links TRBV29-1 with TRBJ2-7; tentatively, D is TRBD1 (5 bases). The V gene lost 4 bases and the J gene lost 7 bases, with 17 bases spanning the gap. The length of the CDR3 is 13 residues. From germline, CDR1 is SQVTM and CDR2 ANQGSEA. The CDR3 spells CSVGQILTNEQYF. The CDR3 DNA is TGCAGCGTTGGACAGATCCTTACCAATGAGCAGTACTTC.

This clonotype was detected only a few times. The DNA of the CDR3 is TGCGCCAGCAGCTTGGTCGGGACAGGGGTTTCGGAGACCCAGTACTTC. This encodes CASSLVGTGVSETQYF. The J gene is TRBJ2-5, the V gene TRBV5-1; 10 bases are shared with TRBD1. Germline V gives CDR1 SGHRS, CDR2 YFSETQ. V lost 0 bases to trimming and J lost 5 bases; unmatched junction nucleotides: 7. The CDR3 runs to 16 residues.

To note about this clonotype: A much larger clone differs from this one at a single base, so this may be a read error. The chain carries TRBV7-6 and TRBJ2-7, with TRBD2 identical over 12 bases. Germline-derived CDR1 and CDR2 are SGHVS and FNYEAQ. The CDR3 is made up of 16 amino acids. This CDR3 is CANSLATSGRSREQYF. DNA of the CDR3: TGTGCCAACAGCTTAGCGACTAGCGGGAGATCGAGGGAGCAGTACTTC.

This clonotype was seen a few times. The chain links TRBV7-9 to TRBJ2-1; D is perhaps TRBD2 (7 bases). Germline CDR1 is SEHNR and CDR2 is FQNEAQ (reference sequence). Between the trimmed V and J ends, which lost 4 bases and 5 bases, there was a span of 18 bases. The CDR3 is 16 residues long. DNA for the CDR3: TGTGCCAGCAGCTCAGGGACTACAGGGTCGAACAATGAGCAGTTCTTC. Translating gives CASSSGTTGSNNEQFF.

This clonotype was recorded at least ten times. The chain carries TRBV20-1 and TRBJ1-2, with D tentatively TRBD1 (6 bases). V gave up 1 base and J gave up 1 base, with 16 bases separating them. The germline gives CDR1 DFQATT, CDR2 SNEGSKA (reference sequence). The CDR3 loop spans 16 amino acids. CDR3 amino acids: CSARVKTGWYNYGYTF. The CDR3 DNA reads as TGCAGTGCTAGAGTTAAAACAGGGTGGTATAACTATGGCTACACCTTC.

This clonotype has ten or more counts. V and J are TRBV28 and TRBJ2-7; 7 bases map to TRBD1. Per the germline V gene, CDR1 is MDHEN and CDR2 is SYDVKM. This CDR3 has 15 amino acids. Losses at the gene ends were 5 bases for V and 2 bases for J; bases not matched to a gene: 9. The CDR3 loop is CASSPPGQKTYEQYF. The CDR3 region has the DNA TGTGCCAGCAGTCCTCCGGGACAGAAAACCTACGAGCAGTACTTC.

The V call is TRBV2, the J call TRBJ2-3; TRBD1 is a possible D gene (6 bases). V was shortened by 6 bases and J by 6 bases, with 16 bases between the two germline ends. The germline V gene has CDR1 SNHLY and CDR2 FYNNEI. The CDR3 spans 14 residues. The chain's CDR3 is CASSFNTGQDTQYF. CDR3 nucleotide sequence: TGTGCCAGCAGCTTCAACACAGGGCAGGATACGCAGTATTTT. The variable domain in full, completed from reference TRBV2 and TRBJ2-3, reads EPEVTQTPSHQVTQMGQEVILRCVPISNHLYFYWYRQILGQKVEFLVSFYNNEISEKSEIFDDQFSVERPDGSNFTLKIRSTKLEDSAMYFCASSFNTGQDTQYFGPGTRLTVL.

The rearrangement uses TRBV5-1 and TRBJ1-1; 11 bases map to TRBD1. The V gene end was trimmed by 0 bases and the J gene end by 6 bases; junction bases not matched to a gene: 10. CDR3 length equals 17 residues. Germline CDR1 reads SGHRS; CDR2 reads YFSETQ. The CDR3 DNA is TGCGCCAGCAGCTTGGTCCCCGGACAGGGGGCGCAGTCTGAAGCTTTCTTT. Amino acid sequence: CASSLVPGQGAQSEAFF. Variable domain in full (rest from reference TRBV5-1 and TRBJ1-1): KAGVTQTPRYLIKTRGQQVTLSCSPISGHRSVSWYQQTPGQGLQFLFEYFSETQRNKGNFPGRFSGRQFSNSRSEMNVSTLELGDSALYLCASSLVPGQGAQSEAFFGQGTRLTVV.

This clonotype was recorded a few times. This chain uses TRBV7-9 with TRBJ1-1; D is uncertain. V shed 3 bases and J shed 4 bases, with 9 bases lying between them. The CDR3 totals 13 residues. The germline V gene has CDR1 SEHNR and CDR2 FQNEAQ (reference sequence). CDR3 coding DNA: TGTGCCAGCAGCTTGGATGGTAGCACTGAAGCTTTCTTT. Its protein is CASSLDGSTEAFF.

This clonotype was counted ten times or more. The chain couples TRBV29-1 to TRBJ2-3; TRBD2 agrees at 11 bases. The germline V gene has CDR1 SQVTM and CDR2 ANQGSEA. The CDR3 is made up of 13 amino acids. With 7 bases clipped from V and 6 bases from J, the junction kept 6 bases outside the gene matches. The CDR3 region has the DNA TGCAGCGGATTAGCGGGAGGGCACGATACGCAGTATTTT. This encodes CSGLAGGHDTQYF.

The rearrangement uses TRBV12-3 or TRBV12-4 and TRBJ2-3, with D uncertain. The CDR3 is made up of 13 amino acids. V was clipped by 8 bases and J by 1 base, with 10 bases between them. CDR3 DNA sequence: TGTGCCAGCTTCCTGTCGGGCACAGATACGCAGTATTTT. Its translation: CASFLSGTDTQYF.

This clonotype has just one count. The junction differs from germline at one of its ends, possibly a read error. The chain recombines TRBV5-1 with TRBJ2-1, with 12 positions matching TRBD1. CDR1 and CDR2 from the germline V gene are SGHRS and YFSETQ. The CDR3 sequence is 14 residues long. CDR3 in DNA: TGCGCCAGCCAACCCGGGACAGGGGGCAATGAGCCGTTCTTC. Encoded protein: CASQPGTGGNEPFF.